This entry lists 29 T cell receptor beta chains sequenced from one sample in a study of T cell responses to AZD1222 COVID-19 vaccine. The assay was immunoSEQ multiplex PCR, and TCRdb's table has in-frame clones only and misses some. The table has under 200,000 clones, 70% to 90% seen once. The material sequenced was peripheral blood, taken 28 days after the second AZD1222 dose. The source is an adult who received the AZD1222 COVID-19 vaccine.

This chain's CDR3 is CASSQEDRAFYSEQFF. As DNA, the CDR3 is TGCGCCAGCAGCCAAGAGGACAGGGCCTTTTACTCTGAGCAGTTCTTC. The V and J genes are TRBV4-1 and TRBJ2-1, with 8 positions matching TRBD1. J gave up 9 bases and V 0 bases, and 10 bases lay outside the gene matches. The length of the CDR3 is 16 residues. Germline CDR1 is MGHRA and CDR2 is YSYEKL.

This clone has only one observation. V is TRBV30 and J is TRBJ1-3; no clear D gene. CDR3 length: 13 amino acids. Per the germline V gene, CDR1 is GTSNPN and CDR2 is SVGIG (reference sequence). Trimming stripped 5 bases from V and 0 bases from J, with 8 bases between. The CDR3 spells CAWGSSSGNTIYF. For the CDR3, the DNA is TGTGCCTGGGGAAGCTCCTCTGGAAACACCATATATTTT.

V usage is TRBV9 and J usage is TRBJ1-3; no clear D. There are 18 residues in the CDR3. V gave up 2 bases and J gave up 8 bases, with 26 bases separating them. CDR1 SGDLS and CDR2 YYNGEE come from the germline V gene. CDR3 amino acids: CASSVQIGSLSLEDTIYF. The CDR3 DNA follows: TGTGCCAGCAGCGTCCAAATCGGGAGCCTTTCTCTGGAAGACACCATATATTTT.

The chain links TRBV29-1 to TRBJ2-2; D not resolved. The CDR3 covers 12 residues. Trimming pared 4 bases from V and 4 bases from J, leaving 7 bases between. CDR1 and CDR2 (germline): SQVTM, ANQGSEA. In DNA, the CDR3 is TGCAGCGTTGTACAGCCCACCGGGGAGCTGTTTTTT. Translation: CSVVQPTGELFF.

The chain employs TRBV27 and TRBJ1-1; D gene ambiguous. V lost 9 bases and J lost 5, with 10 bases in between. CDR1 MNHEY and CDR2 SMNVEV come from the germline V gene (reference sequence). This CDR3 spans 11 amino acids. The CDR3 DNA reads TGTGCCAGTTACTACGGGACTGAAGCTTTCTTT. Its translation: CASYYGTEAFF.

This clone was observed once. J is TRBJ2-5 and V is TRBV6-5; TRBD1 matches at 9 bases. The CDR3 length is 15 residues. V gave up 6 bases and J gave up 4 bases; unmatched junction bases: 9. Germline-derived CDR1 and CDR2 are MNHEY and SVGAGI. In DNA form, the CDR3 reads TGTGCCAGCAGGCCGGGACAGGGTTTTCGAGAGACCCAGTACTTC. Translating gives CASRPGQGFRETQYF.

The chain links TRBV5-6 to TRBJ1-6; 8 bases match TRBD1. V dropped 1 base and J dropped 1; count of bases not matched to a gene: 4. Germline V lookup: CDR1 SGHDT, CDR2 YYEEEE. The CDR3 is 17 residues long. In DNA form, the CDR3 reads TGTGCCAGCAGCTTGTTCGGGACAGGATCCTATAATTCACCCCTCCACTTT. It is translated as CASSLFGTGSYNSPLHF.

V gene TRBV6-2 or TRBV6-3 combines with J gene TRBJ1-5; the D is unclear. Trimming left V 1 base short and J 6 bases short, with 4 bases between. This CDR3 is built from 12 residues. Germline CDR1 is MNHEY and CDR2 is SVGEGT. The DNA for the CDR3 is TGTGCCAGCAGTTACTTTGGTCAGCCCCAGCATTTT. Translated, it gives CASSYFGQPQHF.

This clone was observed once. This chain uses TRBV2 with TRBJ2-4; 8 bases are shared with TRBD2. The CDR3 loop spans 15 amino acids. Germline CDR1 SNHLY, CDR2 FYNNEI. V shed 8 bases and J 12 bases; nucleotides not matched to a gene: 18. CDR3 residues: CASEGLVGGTGTQYF. For the CDR3, the DNA is TGTGCCAGCGAGGGACTAGTCGGGGGAACTGGGACTCAGTACTTC.

This chain joins TRBV25-1 and TRBJ2-6; a possible D gene is TRBD1 (6 bases). Germline loops: CDR1 MGHDK, CDR2 SYGVNS. The CDR3 is 15 residues long. V dropped 4 bases and J dropped 7 bases, with 14 bases sitting between them. Written as DNA, the CDR3 is TGTGCCAGCAGTGCACCGGGACAACTTGCCAACGTCCTGACTTTC. Translating it yields CASSAPGQLANVLTF.

The chain joins TRBV7-2 to TRBJ2-1, with D possibly being TRBD1 (7 bases). V was clipped by 5 bases and J by 0 bases, with 14 bases between them. The CDR3 spans 16 residues. Germline CDR1 SGHTA, CDR2 FQGNSA. The CDR3 here is CASSPRGASSYNEQFF. CDR3 coding DNA: TGTGCCAGCAGCCCCAGGGGGGCCTCCTCCTACAATGAGCAGTTCTTC.

This clone was seen once. The chain joins TRBV6-2 or TRBV6-3 to TRBJ1-2, with a possible D match to TRBD1 (5 bases). The ends were cut back, 4 bases at V and 6 bases at J, with 15 bases in the middle. The V gene's germline CDR1 is MNHEY and CDR2 SVGEGT. CDR3 size: 14 residues. Written as DNA, the CDR3 is TGTGCCAGCAGTTCGACAGCGGGAGGTCATGGCTACACCTTC. It yields the protein CASSSTAGGHGYTF.

V is TRBV4-2 and J is TRBJ2-3; D gene uncertain. The CDR3 loop spans 15 amino acids. Germline CDR1 is LGHNA and CDR2 is YNFKEQ. V lost 5 bases, J lost 4 bases, and 16 bases lay in between. CDR3 loop: CASSKGESRADTQYF. CDR3 bases: TGTGCCAGCAGCAAAGGAGAATCCCGAGCAGATACGCAGTATTTT.

The chain recombines TRBV5-1 with TRBJ2-7; no clear D gene. CDR3 length: 13 amino acids. With 0 bases removed from V and 2 bases from J, the gap between germline ends came to 6 bases. The V gene's germline CDR1 is SGHRS and CDR2 YFSETQ. The CDR3, as DNA: TGCGCCAGCAGCTTGGGCATAACCTACGAGCAGTACTTC. Residues: CASSLGITYEQYF.

The V gene is TRBV5-1, the J gene TRBJ2-7; D might be TRBD2 (5 bases). Deletions cut 6 bases from V and 0 bases from J, with 7 bases between. CDR1 and CDR2 from the germline V gene are SGHRS and YFSETQ. This CDR3 comprises 12 residues. The CDR3, as DNA: TGCGCCAGCAAGGAGGACTCCTACGAGCAGTACTTC. It encodes CASKEDSYEQYF. Using reference TRBV5-1 and TRBJ2-7 for the parts outside the CDR3, the full variable domain is KAGVTQTPRYLIKTRGQQVTLSCSPISGHRSVSWYQQTPGQGLQFLFEYFSETQRNKGNFPGRFSGRQFSNSRSEMNVSTLELGDSALYLCASKEDSYEQYFGPGTRLTVT.

The chain combines TRBV27 with TRBJ2-5, with 10 positions matching TRBD2. The CDR3 runs to 14 residues. V dropped 8 bases and J dropped 5; count of bases not matched to a gene: 8. Germline V lookup: CDR1 MNHEY, CDR2 SMNVEV (reference sequence). CDR3 DNA: TGTGCCAGCCCCTTAACTAGCGGGGAGGAGACCCAGTACTTC. Translated, it gives CASPLTSGEETQYF.

J is TRBJ2-7 and V is TRBV19, with TRBD2 as a possible D gene (6 bases). This CDR3 contains 15 residues. V shed 5 bases and J shed 4 bases, with 18 bases lying between them. Germline V gives CDR1 LNHDA, CDR2 SQIVND (reference sequence). The CDR3 bases are TGTGCCAGTAGTGGGGGGACTTCCACTAGGTACGAGCAGTACTTC. Translated: CASSGGTSTRYEQYF.

The rearrangement links TRBV14 to TRBJ2-3; TRBD2 might be the D (6 bases). The V gene lost 1 base and the J gene lost 0 bases, with 20 bases spanning the gap. This CDR3 contains 19 residues. Germline CDR1 SGHDN, CDR2 FVKESK. The CDR3 sequence is CASSQVWAGRVKSTDTQYF. In nucleotides, the CDR3 is TGTGCCAGCAGCCAAGTGTGGGCGGGGAGAGTAAAAAGCACAGATACGCAGTATTTT.

A word on this clone: The sample carries other DNA sequences with the same CDR3. The J gene is TRBJ1-1, the V gene TRBV6-5, with no clear D. Germline-derived CDR1 and CDR2 are MNHEY and SVGAGI. The germline V and J ends were trimmed by 2 bases and 1 base, with 5 bases remaining between them. This CDR3 has 13 residues. CDR3 protein: CASSYLGNTEAFF. CDR3 DNA: TGTGCCAGCAGTTACCTTGGGAACACTGAAGCTTTCTTT.

The chain recombines TRBV19 with TRBJ1-1; weak D call: TRBD1 (5 bases). There are 14 residues in the CDR3. The germline gives CDR1 LNHDA, CDR2 SQIVND (reference sequence). V lost 3 bases to trimming and J lost 5 bases, with 13 bases between them. The CDR3 sequence is CASSIGWGKTEAFF. CDR3 coding DNA: TGTGCCAGTAGTATCGGCTGGGGGAAGACTGAAGCTTTCTTT.

The genes are TRBV25-1 and TRBJ1-4; no clear D gene. V lost 1 base and J lost 4, with 4 bases in between. Germline CDR1 and CDR2: MGHDK and SYGVNS. The CDR3 extends over 13 amino acids. The CDR3 bases are TGTGCCAGCAGTGAATTTGATAATGAAAAACTGTTTTTT. Protein product: CASSEFDNEKLFF.

The chain couples TRBV27 to TRBJ1-6; D is possibly TRBD1 (5 bases). CDR1 MNHEY and CDR2 SMNVEV come from the germline V gene (reference sequence). The CDR3 spans 14 residues. The V gene lost 6 bases and the J gene lost 7 bases, with 13 bases spanning the gap. The CDR3 loop reads CASRLGHVNSPLHF. In nucleotides, the CDR3 is TGTGCCAGCAGACTCGGACACGTGAATTCACCCCTCCACTTT.

This chain connects TRBV19 to TRBJ2-5, with D possibly being TRBD1 (5 bases). Germline V lookup: CDR1 LNHDA, CDR2 SQIVND (reference sequence). The CDR3 loop spans 15 amino acids. Trimming stripped 8 bases from V and 5 bases from J, with 21 bases between. The CDR3 DNA follows: TGTGCCAGTCGGGCTAGGCAGGGTTACGTGGAGACCCAGTACTTC. Translation: CASRARQGYVETQYF. Full variable domain (outside the CDR3, taken from reference TRBV19 and TRBJ2-5): DGGITQSPKYLFRKEGQNVTLSCEQNLNHDAMYWYRQDPGQGLRLIYYSQIVNDFQKGDIAEGYSVSREKKESFPLTVTSAQKNPTAFYLCASRARQGYVETQYFGPGTRLLVL.

V usage is TRBV10-3 and J usage is TRBJ2-2, with TRBD1 matching 7 bases. The CDR3 covers 15 residues. CDR1 and CDR2 (germline): ENHRY, SYGVKD. The V segment lost 6 bases and the J segment 1 base; nucleotides outside the gene matches: 5. The CDR3 sequence: CAIRGDSWNTGELFF. Written as DNA, the CDR3 is TGTGCCATCAGAGGGGACAGTTGGAACACCGGGGAGCTGTTTTTT.

The rearrangement links TRBV7-6 to TRBJ2-3; 7 nucleotides agree with TRBD2. Germline V gene lookup returns CDR1 SGHVS and CDR2 FNYEAQ. V gave up 1 base and J gave up 6 bases; unmatched junction bases: 7. This CDR3 comprises 15 residues. The CDR3 DNA reads TGTGCCAGCAGCTTAGTGGGCGGGGAGGGCGATACGCAGTATTTT. Translating it yields CASSLVGGEGDTQYF.

The rearrangement uses TRBV6-4 and TRBJ2-1; 12 bases line up with TRBD2. The CDR3 totals 16 residues. V lost 1 base and J lost 7; bases outside the gene matches: 5. The germline CDR1 and CDR2 sequences are MRHNA and SNTAGT. CDR3 protein: CASSDFTSGGINEQFF. The DNA of the CDR3 is TGTGCCAGCAGTGACTTTACTAGCGGGGGGATAAATGAGCAGTTCTTC.

The genes are TRBV7-6 and TRBJ2-7; the D gene is possibly TRBD1 (6 bases). V lost 5 bases, J lost 6 bases, and 20 bases lay in between. CDR3 length: 15 amino acids. Germline CDR1 SGHVS, CDR2 FNYEAQ. The chain's CDR3 is CASSPGPGVVREQYF. Here the CDR3 DNA reads TGTGCCAGCAGCCCAGGACCAGGGGTTGTGCGCGAGCAGTACTTC.

The genes are TRBV5-1 and TRBJ1-3, with TRBD1 matching 11 bases. Germline V gene lookup returns CDR1 SGHRS and CDR2 YFSETQ. The CDR3 spans 15 residues. Trimming cost V 3 bases and J 4 bases; bases outside gene matches: 3. CDR3 in amino acids: CASSWTGGSGNTIYF. The CDR3 bases are TGCGCCAGCAGCTGGACAGGGGGCTCAGGAAACACCATATATTTT. The full variable domain, with the rest looked up from reference TRBV5-1 and TRBJ1-3, is KAGVTQTPRYLIKTRGQQVTLSCSPISGHRSVSWYQQTPGQGLQFLFEYFSETQRNKGNFPGRFSGRQFSNSRSEMNVSTLELGDSALYLCASSWTGGSGNTIYFGEGSWLTVV.

The chain carries TRBV6-6 and TRBJ2-1, with TRBD1 identical over 7 bases. Trimming cost V 5 bases and J 5 bases; bases outside gene matches: 9. The germline CDR1 and CDR2 sequences are MNHNY and SVGAGI (reference sequence). The CDR3 extends over 15 amino acids. The CDR3 loop is CASSPYLDRNNEQFF. The DNA for the CDR3 is TGTGCCAGCAGTCCCTACCTGGACAGGAACAATGAGCAGTTCTTC.